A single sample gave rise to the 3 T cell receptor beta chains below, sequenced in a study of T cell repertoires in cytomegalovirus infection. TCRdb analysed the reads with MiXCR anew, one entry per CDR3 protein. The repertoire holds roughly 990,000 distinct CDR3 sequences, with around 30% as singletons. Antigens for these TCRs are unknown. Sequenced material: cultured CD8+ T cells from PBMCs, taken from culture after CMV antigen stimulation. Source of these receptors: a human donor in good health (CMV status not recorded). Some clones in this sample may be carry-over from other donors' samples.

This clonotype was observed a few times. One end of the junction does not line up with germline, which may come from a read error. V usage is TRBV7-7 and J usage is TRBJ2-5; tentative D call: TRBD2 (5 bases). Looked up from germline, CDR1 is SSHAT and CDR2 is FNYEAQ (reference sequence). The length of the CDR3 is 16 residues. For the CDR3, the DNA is TGTGCTAGCAGCTTAGTTTCGGTAGAGGGAAAAGAGACCCAGTACTTC. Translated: CASSLVSVEGKETQYF.

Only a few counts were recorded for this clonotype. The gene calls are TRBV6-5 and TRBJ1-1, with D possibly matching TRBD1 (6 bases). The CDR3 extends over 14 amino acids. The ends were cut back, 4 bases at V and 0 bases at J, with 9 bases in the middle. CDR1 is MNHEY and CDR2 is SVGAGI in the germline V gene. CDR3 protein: CASSFDRLNTEAFF. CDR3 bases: TGTGCCAGCAGTTTCGACAGGTTGAACACTGAAGCTTTCTTT.

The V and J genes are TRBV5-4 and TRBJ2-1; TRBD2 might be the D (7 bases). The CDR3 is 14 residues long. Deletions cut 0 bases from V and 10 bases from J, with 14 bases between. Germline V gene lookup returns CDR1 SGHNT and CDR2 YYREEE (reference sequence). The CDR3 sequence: CASSLVGGAREQFF. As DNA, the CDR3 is TGTGCCAGCAGCTTGGTAGGGGGGGCCCGGGAGCAGTTCTTC.